This T cell receptor (beta chain) was profiled in a study of chemoradiotherapy in HPV16-positive cancers. Findings and caveats of the study: Functional assays defining HPV-specific T cells used only two HPV16-positive patients. Candidate HPV-specific clones and E7-related TCR motifs grew in tumor during treatment. In HPV16-positive patients, HPV-responsive T-cell expansion tracked better recurrence-free survival.

Repertoires were sampled repeatedly during chemoradiotherapy. Sequenced by immunoSEQ multiplex PCR; TCRdb stores in-frame clones only, minus some. The sample shows 30,000 to 45,000 clones, roughly 77% of them seen only once. The germline V gene encodes CDR1 SGHAT and CDR2 FQNNGV. This CDR3 contains 16 residues. V was pared by 4 bases and J by 1 base, with 9 bases of the junction left unmatched. About this clone: The antigen is unknown.

This sequence was found in a human donor with HPV-associated anogenital cancer. The sample here was blood, taken from a patient who underwent chemoradiotherapy. The chain is built from TRBV11-2 and TRBJ1-1; 7 nucleotides match TRBD1. The CDR3 region is CASSSYRGRGNTEAFF. The CDR3 nucleotides read TGTGCCAGCAGCTCGTACAGGGGCCGAGGGAACACTGAAGCTTTCTTT.